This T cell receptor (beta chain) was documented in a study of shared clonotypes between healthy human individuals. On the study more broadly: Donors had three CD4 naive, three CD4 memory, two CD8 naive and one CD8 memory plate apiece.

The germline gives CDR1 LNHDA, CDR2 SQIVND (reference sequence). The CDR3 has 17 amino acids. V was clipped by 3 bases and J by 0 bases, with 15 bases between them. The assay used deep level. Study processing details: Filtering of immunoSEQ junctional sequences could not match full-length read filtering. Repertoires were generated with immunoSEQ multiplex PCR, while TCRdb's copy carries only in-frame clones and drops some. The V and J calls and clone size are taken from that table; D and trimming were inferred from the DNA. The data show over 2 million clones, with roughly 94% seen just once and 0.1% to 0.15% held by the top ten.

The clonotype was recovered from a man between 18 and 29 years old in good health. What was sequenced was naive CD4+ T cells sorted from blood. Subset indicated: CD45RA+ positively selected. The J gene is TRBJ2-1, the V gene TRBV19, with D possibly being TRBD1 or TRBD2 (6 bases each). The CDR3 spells CASSMVGGGSSYNEQFF. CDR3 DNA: TGTGCCAGTAGTATGGTGGGGGGCGGAAGCTCCTACAATGAGCAGTTCTTC.